This TCR beta chain was obtained from a study of blood T cells in healthy people across ages. Together with a sample-barcoded 5' primer, a J-beta primer mix was included in a second PCR lasting about 6 to 12 cycles. Each CDR3 protein gets one entry after TCRdb re-called the 5' RACE reads with MiXCR. The repertoire holds under 1,000,000 distinct CDR3 sequences, with roughly 35% as singletons. The CDR3 has 15 amino acids. CDR1 is DFQATT, CDR2 SNEGSKA, per germline (reference sequence). The V gene lost 0 bases and the J gene lost 4 bases, with 12 bases spanning the gap. The genes are TRBV20-1 and TRBJ2-2; D is uncertain. The sequencing input was blood. The sequence derives from a man aged 18-30 years in good health. This CDR3 is CSARDSRLSTGELFF. In DNA, the CDR3 is TGCAGTGCTAGAGATTCCCGACTGTCCACCGGGGAGCTGTTTTTT.